These T cell receptor beta chains were read from a single sample in a study of identical twins. TCRdb called the 5' RACE reads again in MiXCR, with one record for every CDR3 protein. Of roughly 710,000 distinct CDR3 sequences in the sample, 5.5% to 7.5% were seen once. Sequenced sample: naive T cells sorted from blood. The receptors originated from a man aged 18-30 years in good health. The CDR3 runs from the conserved cysteine through the conserved F or W. Fields, in order: V gene, J gene, clone size, D gene, CDR3 protein, CDR3 DNA. A D gene is named only where the DNA matches it firmly. Size values are once, few and many counts, or a class for expanded clones, and some rows have none.

v_gene: TRBV27
j_gene: TRBJ2-5
abundance: few
d_gene: TRBD1
CDR3aa: CASSFSPTGGGGETQYF
CDR3nt: TGTGCCAGCAGTTTCTCCCCGACAGGGGGCGGGGGAGAGACCCAGTACTTC

v_gene: TRBV28
j_gene: TRBJ1-2
abundance: few
d_gene: .
CDR3aa: CASSFLGTNYGYTF
CDR3nt: TGTGCCAGCAGTTTCCTCGGGACTAACTATGGCTACACCTTC

v_gene: TRBV5-1
j_gene: TRBJ2-3
abundance: few
d_gene: .
CDR3aa: CASSLAGSTSTDTQYF
CDR3nt: TGCGCCAGCAGCTTGGCCGGATCTACCAGCACAGATACGCAGTATTTT

v_gene: TRBV2
j_gene: TRBJ1-5
abundance: few
d_gene: .
CDR3aa: CASSKRSAERRQPQHF
CDR3nt: TGTGCCAGCAGTAAAAGGTCGGCAGAACGACGTCAGCCCCAGCATTTT

v_gene: TRBV7-9
j_gene: TRBJ1-1
abundance: many
d_gene: TRBD1
CDR3aa: CASSLVGTGGEAFF
CDR3nt: TGTGCCAGCAGCTTAGTTGGGACAGGGGGCGAGGCTTTCTTT

v_gene: TRBV3-1
j_gene: TRBJ2-1
abundance: many
d_gene: .
CDR3aa: CASSFKDNEQFF
CDR3nt: TGTGCCAGCAGCTTTAAGGACAATGAGCAGTTCTTC

v_gene: TRBV10-3
j_gene: TRBJ2-1
abundance: many
d_gene: .
CDR3aa: CAISEGRGDEQFF
CDR3nt: TGTGCCATCAGTGAAGGGAGAGGGGATGAGCAGTTCTTC

v_gene: TRBV3-1
j_gene: TRBJ2-5
abundance: .
d_gene: .
CDR3aa: CASTLSVEETQHF
CDR3nt: TGTGCCAGCACCCTTTCTGTGGAAGAGACCCAGCACTTC

v_gene: TRBV12-3/TRBV12-4
j_gene: TRBJ1-2
abundance: .
d_gene: TRBD1
CDR3aa: CASSSQTGERGYTF
CDR3nt: TGTGCCAGCAGTTCTCAGACAGGGGAGCGGGGCTACACCTTC

v_gene: TRBV12-3/TRBV12-4
j_gene: TRBJ2-5
abundance: .
d_gene: .
CDR3aa: CASRHRGGETQYF
CDR3nt: TGTGCCAGCCGACATAGGGGTGGAGAGACCCAGTACTTC

v_gene: TRBV7-2
j_gene: TRBJ1-1
abundance: many
d_gene: .
CDR3aa: CASSLAHEMNTEAFF
CDR3nt: TGTGCCAGCAGCTTAGCCCACGAGATGAACACTGAAGCTTTCTTT

v_gene: TRBV6-1
j_gene: TRBJ2-1
abundance: few
d_gene: .
CDR3aa: CASSEIGTLNEQFF
CDR3nt: TGTGCCAGCAGTGAAATTGGGACCCTGAATGAGCAGTTCTTC

v_gene: TRBV12-3/TRBV12-4
j_gene: TRBJ2-1
abundance: .
d_gene: .
CDR3aa: CASSFSVANEQFF
CDR3nt: TGTGCCAGCAGTTTTTCTGTTGCCAATGAGCAGTTCTTC

v_gene: TRBV5-6
j_gene: TRBJ2-2
abundance: .
d_gene: TRBD1
CDR3aa: CASSETGQTNTGELFF
CDR3nt: TGTGCCAGCAGCGAAACGGGACAGACAAACACCGGGGAGCTGTTTTTT

v_gene: TRBV12-3/TRBV12-4
j_gene: TRBJ1-4
abundance: many
d_gene: .
CDR3aa: CASTTRLANEKLFF
CDR3nt: TGTGCCAGCACAACTAGGTTGGCTAATGAAAAACTGTTTTTT

v_gene: TRBV6-4
j_gene: TRBJ2-1
abundance: .
d_gene: TRBD2
CDR3aa: CASSERLAGGGYEQFF
CDR3nt: TGTGCCAGCAGTGAAAGACTAGCGGGAGGAGGGTATGAGCAGTTCTTC

v_gene: TRBV6-2/TRBV6-3
j_gene: TRBJ2-2
abundance: .
d_gene: .
CDR3aa: CASTQRRNTGELFF
CDR3nt: TGTGCCAGCACCCAGCGGAGAAACACCGGGGAGCTGTTTTTT

v_gene: TRBV20-1
j_gene: TRBJ1-5
abundance: many
d_gene: TRBD1
CDR3aa: CSARNTGGNQPQHF
CDR3nt: TGCAGTGCTAGGAATACAGGGGGCAATCAGCCCCAGCATTTT

v_gene: TRBV11-3
j_gene: TRBJ1-1
abundance: .
d_gene: .
CDR3aa: CASSSLGQGSTEAFF
CDR3nt: TGTGCCAGCAGCTCCCTTGGCCAGGGGAGTACTGAAGCTTTCTTT

v_gene: TRBV20-1
j_gene: TRBJ2-1
abundance: .
d_gene: .
CDR3aa: CSTREPGRLSSYNEQFF
CDR3nt: TGCAGTACACGGGAGCCTGGCCGCTTAAGCTCCTACAATGAGCAGTTCTTC

v_gene: TRBV5-1
j_gene: TRBJ2-5
abundance: few
d_gene: TRBD2
CDR3aa: CASSKEGLASETQYF
CDR3nt: TGCGCCAGCAGCAAAGAGGGACTAGCTTCGGAGACCCAGTACTTC

v_gene: TRBV7-9
j_gene: TRBJ2-7
abundance: many
d_gene: .
CDR3aa: CASSLNTDSYEQYF
CDR3nt: TGTGCCAGCAGCTTAAACACAGACTCCTACGAGCAGTACTTC

v_gene: TRBV5-1
j_gene: TRBJ2-2
abundance: many
d_gene: .
CDR3aa: CASAGTDTGELFF
CDR3nt: TGCGCCAGCGCTGGGACCGACACCGGGGAGCTGTTTTTT

v_gene: TRBV29-1
j_gene: TRBJ2-7
abundance: many
d_gene: TRBD1
CDR3aa: CSAPGFWTGYYEQYF
CDR3nt: TGCAGCGCCCCCGGCTTTTGGACAGGGTACTACGAGCAGTACTTC

v_gene: TRBV18
j_gene: TRBJ1-4
abundance: few
d_gene: .
CDR3aa: CASGMSATNEKLFF
CDR3nt: TGTGCCAGTGGGATGAGTGCAACTAATGAAAAACTGTTTTTT

v_gene: TRBV28
j_gene: TRBJ1-1
abundance: many
d_gene: .
CDR3aa: CASSLPGVLNTEAFF
CDR3nt: TGTGCCAGCAGCCTACCAGGGGTCCTGAACACTGAAGCTTTCTTT

v_gene: TRBV12-3/TRBV12-4
j_gene: TRBJ1-6
abundance: many
d_gene: .
CDR3aa: CASKQRNTGNSPLHF
CDR3nt: TGTGCCAGCAAGCAAAGGAACACAGGGAATTCACCCCTCCACTTT

v_gene: TRBV12-3/TRBV12-4
j_gene: TRBJ2-1
abundance: many
d_gene: TRBD2
CDR3aa: CASSKGLAEDNEQFF
CDR3nt: TGTGCCAGCAGCAAGGGACTAGCGGAGGACAATGAGCAGTTCTTC